The rows below give T cell receptor beta chains drawn from one sample of a study of Ad26.COV2.S vaccination and SARS-CoV-2 variants. The table came from immunoSEQ multiplex PCR; TCRdb's copy has only in-frame clones and leaves some out. The sample lists fewer than 50,000 clones; 83% were seen once. The sequencing here drew on peripheral blood, taken after recovery from COVID-19. The receptors derive from a human donor who had recovered from COVID-19. The conserved cysteine and the conserved F or W are not part of the CDR3 here. The order of the fields is CDR3 protein, V gene, clone size. Only some rows state a clone size, as once, few, many or a class for expanded clones.

CDR3 protein: ASSLWKVGAVNTEAF; V gene: TRBV7-2; clone size: .
CDR3 protein: ASSQDGHETDTQY; V gene: TRBV4-2; clone size: .
CDR3 protein: ATSSSDRGAAF; V gene: TRBV15; clone size: few
CDR3 protein: ASTLSPVRGNEQF; V gene: TRBV19; clone size: .
CDR3 protein: ASSLRGGGNQPQH; V gene: TRBV5-8; clone size: few
CDR3 protein: ASSLSRGGVNEQF; V gene: TRBV11-2; clone size: .
CDR3 protein: ASSLFSTANNEQF; V gene: TRBV5-1; clone size: .
CDR3 protein: ASHDSLSNYGYT; V gene: TRBV18; clone size: .
CDR3 protein: ASSQAGGTSHSPLH; V gene: TRBV3-1/TRBV3-2; clone size: .
CDR3 protein: ASSQVGRNTEAF; V gene: TRBV3-1/TRBV3-2; clone size: .
CDR3 protein: ASRPRGGLGEKLF; V gene: TRBV6-5; clone size: .
CDR3 protein: ASSHNQGGNEKLF; V gene: TRBV6-5; clone size: .
CDR3 protein: ASKEQAGPNTEAF; V gene: TRBV5-1; clone size: .
CDR3 protein: ASSLSTRPQNIQY; V gene: TRBV27; clone size: .
CDR3 protein: ASSQESDRDRTDTQY; V gene: TRBV4-1; clone size: .
CDR3 protein: ASSPPSGASGANVLT; V gene: TRBV7-8; clone size: .
CDR3 protein: ASGPTPILTDTQY; V gene: TRBV19; clone size: .
CDR3 protein: ASSLMNTGELF; V gene: TRBV5-5; clone size: few
CDR3 protein: ASTNSVAYEQY; V gene: TRBV28; clone size: few
CDR3 protein: ASTLGTPSTDTQY; V gene: TRBV28; clone size: .
CDR3 protein: ASSLGPDNEQF; V gene: TRBV5-6; clone size: .
CDR3 protein: ATSDPQRSPNTGELF; V gene: TRBV24-1; clone size: .
CDR3 protein: ASSSGTSGVETQY; V gene: TRBV10-2; clone size: .
CDR3 protein: AWSNRGNGELF; V gene: TRBV30; clone size: .
CDR3 protein: ASSQQALVLNYGYT; V gene: TRBV14; clone size: .
CDR3 protein: ASSHRQGTEAF; V gene: TRBV2; clone size: .